These T cell receptor beta chains were read from a single sample in a study of blood T cell repertoires in COVID-19. TCRdb's table, derived via immunoSEQ multiplex PCR, lists solely in-frame clones and lacks some. The repertoire has tens of thousands of clones, 80% to 85% of them found once; the top ten carry approximately 1.9%. Sequenced material: peripheral blood. The receptors here all came from a woman aged 55-69 years with acute or convalescent COVID-19. CDR3s include the opening cysteine and the closing phenylalanine or tryptophan. D genes are given only for firm matches. Rows may omit the clone size; those that give it use once, few, many or a size class.

J,V,D,size,CDR3,DNA
TRBJ1-2,TRBV18,TRBD1,.,CASSPRTGVAEYGYTF,TGTGCCAGCTCACCGAGGACAGGGGTTGCCGAGTATGGCTACACCTTC
TRBJ2-6,TRBV28,TRBD1,.,CASRSTGGRANVLTF,TGTGCCAGCAGATCTACAGGGGGACGGGCCAACGTCCTGACTTTC
TRBJ2-5,TRBV21-1,.,.,CARLKETQYF,TGTGCCAGGTTAAAAGAGACCCAGTACTTC
TRBJ2-1,TRBV29-1,TRBD1,.,CSVRRGGQGVKSSYNEQFF,TGCAGCGTTCGTCGTGGGGGACAGGGAGTGAAAAGCTCCTACAATGAGCAGTTCTTC
TRBJ1-5,TRBV5-1,.,once,CASSSDGSRYQPQHF,TGCGCCAGCAGCTCCGATGGGTCGCGGTATCAGCCCCAGCATTTT
TRBJ1-1,TRBV3-1/TRBV3-2,.,.,CASSPRGEAEAFF,TGTGCCAGCAGCCCCCGCGGGGAAGCTGAAGCTTTCTTT
TRBJ1-5,TRBV2,.,few,CASSGSRVNSNQPQHF,TGTGCCAGCAGTGGGAGCAGAGTAAATAGCAATCAGCCCCAGCATTTT
TRBJ1-5,TRBV4-1,.,.,CASSHHAARGPNQPQHF,TGCGCCAGCAGCCATCATGCCGCGCGGGGTCCCAATCAGCCCCAGCATTTT
TRBJ2-1,TRBV5-6,TRBD2,.,CASSLIAGTLGEQFF,TGTGCCAGCAGCTTAATAGCGGGAACTTTGGGTGAGCAGTTCTTC
TRBJ1-1,TRBV11-2,.,.,CASSSRTPRNTEAFF,TGTGCCAGCAGCTCGCGGACACCTAGGAACACTGAAGCTTTCTTT
TRBJ1-2,TRBV20-1,.,.,CSARDGYTF,TGCAGTGCGAGGGATGGCTACACCTTC
TRBJ1-3,TRBV11-3,.,.,CASSLDGIGTIYF,TGTGCCAGCAGCTTAGACGGGATCGGTACCATATATTTT
TRBJ2-1,TRBV15,TRBD2,.,CATSRDGAGGFYNEQFF,TGTGCCACCAGCAGAGATGGTGCGGGGGGGTTTTACAATGAGCAGTTCTTC
TRBJ2-1,TRBV30,TRBD1,.,CAWSTGTGQFF,TGTGCCTGGAGTACCGGGACAGGTCAGTTCTTC
TRBJ2-7,TRBV18,.,.,CASSPPKGVGYEQYF,TGTGCCAGCTCACCACCGAAGGGGGTAGGCTACGAGCAGTACTTC
TRBJ2-1,TRBV3-1/TRBV3-2,TRBD2,.,CASSRKISGSLYNEQFF,TGTGCCAGCAGCCGAAAGATTAGCGGGAGTCTCTACAATGAGCAGTTCTTC
TRBJ2-3,TRBV18,TRBD1,once,CASSPGQGASDTQYF,TGTGCCAGCTCCCCGGGACAGGGGGCATCAGATACGCAGTATTTT
TRBJ1-1,TRBV19,.,.,CASRDSNGNTEAFF,TGTGCCAGTAGGGACAGTAATGGGAACACTGAAGCTTTCTTT
TRBJ2-7,TRBV27,.,few,CASSPRGGYYEQYF,TGTGCCAGCAGCCCCCGGGGAGGATACTACGAGCAGTACTTC
TRBJ2-3,TRBV5-1,.,.,CASSSQGSTDTQYF,TGCGCCAGCAGCTCTCAGGGGAGCACAGATACGCAGTATTTT
TRBJ2-2,TRBV5-6,TRBD2,.,CASSLAASSGGRSGELFF,TGTGCCAGCAGCTTGGCGGCTAGTAGCGGGGGAAGAAGCGGGGAGCTGTTTTTT
TRBJ1-2,TRBV28,.,.,CASSSSGKIPYGYTF,TGTGCCAGCAGTTCTTCCGGGAAGATCCCTTATGGCTACACCTTC
TRBJ2-7,TRBV3-1/TRBV3-2,TRBD2,.,CASSQGWTSGRGKYF,TGTGCCAGCAGCCAAGGTTGGACTAGCGGGAGGGGGAAGTACTTC
TRBJ2-5,TRBV10-3,TRBD2,.,CAIAGQGGETQYF,TGTGCCATCGCGGGCCAGGGAGGGGAGACCCAGTACTTC
TRBJ2-1,TRBV24-1,.,.,CATSDGREPYNEQFF,TGTGCCACCAGTGATGGGCGGGAACCCTACAATGAGCAGTTCTTC
TRBJ2-7,TRBV6-5,TRBD1,.,CASRTGTGSTYEQYF,TGTGCCAGCAGAACCGGGACAGGGAGCACCTACGAGCAGTACTTC
TRBJ2-1,TRBV5-6,TRBD2,.,CASRPSSGRGSYNEQFF,TGTGCCAGCAGGCCATCGAGCGGGAGAGGCTCCTACAATGAGCAGTTCTTC
TRBJ1-5,TRBV28,.,few,CASSGDSNQPQHF,TGTGCCAGCAGCGGGGATAGCAATCAGCCCCAGCATTTT
TRBJ2-7,TRBV3-1/TRBV3-2,TRBD2,medium-sized,CASSTLGGVVYEQYF,TGTGCCAGCAGCACGCTGGGGGGGGTTGTCTACGAGCAGTACTTC
TRBJ2-3,TRBV5-1,TRBD2,.,CASSLAGTSGSRDTQYF,TGCGCCAGCAGCTTGGCAGGGACTAGCGGGAGTAGAGATACGCAGTATTTT
TRBJ1-1,TRBV5-5,TRBD1,.,CASSWGQSMNTEAFF,TGTGCCAGCAGCTGGGGACAGTCCATGAACACTGAAGCTTTCTTT
TRBJ1-2,TRBV30,.,.,CAWSPFNYGYTF,TGTGCCTGGAGCCCATTTAACTATGGCTACACCTTC
TRBJ1-5,TRBV3-1/TRBV3-2,TRBD1,.,CASSLGTVGNQPQHF,TGTGCCAGCAGCCTAGGGACAGTCGGCAATCAGCCCCAGCATTTT
TRBJ1-2,TRBV9,.,once,CASSSPPPWDTSYGYTF,TGTGCCAGCTCCTCACCCCCGCCCTGGGACACCTCCTATGGCTACACCTTC
TRBJ2-1,TRBV27,TRBD2,.,CASSSPTSGRFYEQFF,TGTGCCAGCAGTTCCCCGACTAGCGGGAGGTTCTATGAGCAGTTCTTC
TRBJ1-5,TRBV30,.,.,CAWDRGPGSNQPQHF,TGTGCCTGGGACCGAGGGCCAGGAAGCAATCAGCCCCAGCATTTT
TRBJ1-1,TRBV7-8,TRBD1,few,CASSLAGQYTEAFF,TGTGCCAGCAGCTTAGCGGGACAGTACACTGAAGCTTTCTTT
TRBJ2-1,TRBV7-9,.,.,CASSWDLDSPYEQFF,TGTGCCAGCAGCTGGGACCTGGACAGTCCCTATGAGCAGTTCTTC
TRBJ2-7,TRBV18,TRBD2,once,CPLTGLIDLQDPSYEQYF,TGTCCTCTCACGGGACTAATTGACCTACAGGATCCTTCCTACGAGCAGTACTTC
TRBJ2-3,TRBV4-1,TRBD2,.,CASSQGSAGGTTQYF,TGCGCCAGCAGCCAAGGGTCAGCGGGGGGGACCACGCAGTATTTT